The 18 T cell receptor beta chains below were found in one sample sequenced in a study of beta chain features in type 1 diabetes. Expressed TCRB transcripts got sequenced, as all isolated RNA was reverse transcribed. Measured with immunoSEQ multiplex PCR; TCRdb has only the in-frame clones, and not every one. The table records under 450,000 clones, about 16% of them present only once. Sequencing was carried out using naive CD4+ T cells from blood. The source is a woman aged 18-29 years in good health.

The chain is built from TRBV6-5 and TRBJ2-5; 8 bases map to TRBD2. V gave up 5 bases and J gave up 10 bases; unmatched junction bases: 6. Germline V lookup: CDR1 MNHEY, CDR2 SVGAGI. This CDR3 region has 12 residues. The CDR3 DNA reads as TGTGCCAGCAGTCAGCGGGGGAAGGACCAGTACTTC. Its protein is CASSQRGKDQYF.

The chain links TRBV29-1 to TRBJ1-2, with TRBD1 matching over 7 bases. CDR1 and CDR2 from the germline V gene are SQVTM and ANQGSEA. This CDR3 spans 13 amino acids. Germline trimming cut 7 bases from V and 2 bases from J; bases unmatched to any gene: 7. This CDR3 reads CSGTGIGNYGYTF. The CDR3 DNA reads TGCAGCGGGACAGGTATCGGGAACTATGGCTACACCTTC.

CDR3 sequence: CASSSWTSGRETQYF. The CDR3, as DNA: TGTGCCAGCAGCTCATGGACTAGCGGGAGAGAGACCCAGTACTTC. The chain uses TRBV14 and TRBJ2-5; 13 bases match TRBD2. The CDR3 length is 15 residues. Per the germline V gene, CDR1 is SGHDN and CDR2 is FVKESK. With V trimmed by 5 bases and J by 4 bases, 4 bases remained unmatched.

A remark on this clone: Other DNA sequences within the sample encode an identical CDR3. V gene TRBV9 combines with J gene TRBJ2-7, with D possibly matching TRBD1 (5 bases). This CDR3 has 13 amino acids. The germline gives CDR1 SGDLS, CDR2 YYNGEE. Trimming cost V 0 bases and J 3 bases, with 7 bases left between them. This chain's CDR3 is CASSVATGYEQYF. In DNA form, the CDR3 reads TGTGCCAGCAGCGTAGCTACAGGCTACGAGCAGTACTTC. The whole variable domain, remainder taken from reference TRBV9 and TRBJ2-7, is DSGVTQTPKHLITATGQRVTLRCSPRSGDLSVYWYQQSLDQGLQFLIQYYNGEERAKGNILERFSAQQFPDLHSELNLSSLELGDSALYFCASSVATGYEQYFGPGTRLTVT.

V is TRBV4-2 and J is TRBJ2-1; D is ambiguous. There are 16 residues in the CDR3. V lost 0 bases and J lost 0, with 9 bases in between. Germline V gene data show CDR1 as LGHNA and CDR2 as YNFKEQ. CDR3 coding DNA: TGTGCCAGCAGCCAAGATCAACTTAACTCCTACAATGAGCAGTTCTTC. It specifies CASSQDQLNSYNEQFF.

Here the CDR3 DNA reads TGCGCCAGCAGTTACACAACCGGGGAGCTGTTTTTT. This encodes CASSYTTGELFF. The chain carries TRBV10-2 and TRBJ2-2; D uncertain. The CDR3 sequence is 12 residues long. Germline values: CDR1 WSHSY, CDR2 SAAADI. V was trimmed by 5 bases and J by 5 bases, leaving 6 bases between them.

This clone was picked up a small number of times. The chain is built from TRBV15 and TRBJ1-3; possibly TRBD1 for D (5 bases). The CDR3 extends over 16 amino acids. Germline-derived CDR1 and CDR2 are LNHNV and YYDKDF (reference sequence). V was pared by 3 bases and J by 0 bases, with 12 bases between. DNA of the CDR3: TGTGCCACCAGCAGCATCAGGGAATACTCTGGAAACACCATATATTTT. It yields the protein CATSSIREYSGNTIYF.

The CDR3 region is CATQADSSYNEQFF. The CDR3 DNA reads TGTGCCACTCAGGCAGACAGCTCCTACAATGAGCAGTTCTTC. This chain uses TRBV15 with TRBJ2-1; possibly TRBD1 for D (5 bases). Looked up from germline, CDR1 is LNHNV and CDR2 is YYDKDF (reference sequence). The CDR3 is made up of 14 amino acids. Trimming cost V 9 bases and J 0 bases, with 12 bases left between them.

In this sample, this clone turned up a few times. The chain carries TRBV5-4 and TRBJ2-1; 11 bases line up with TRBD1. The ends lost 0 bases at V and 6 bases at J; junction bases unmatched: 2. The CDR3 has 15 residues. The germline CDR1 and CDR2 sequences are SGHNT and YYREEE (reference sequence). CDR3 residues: CASSLGTGGLNEQFF. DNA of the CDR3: TGTGCCAGCAGCTTGGGGACAGGGGGCCTCAATGAGCAGTTCTTC.

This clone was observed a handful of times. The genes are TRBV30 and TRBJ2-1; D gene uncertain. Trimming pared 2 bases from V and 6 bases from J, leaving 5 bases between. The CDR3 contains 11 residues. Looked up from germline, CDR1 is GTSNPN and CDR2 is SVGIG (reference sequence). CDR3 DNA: TGTGCCTGGAGTTTTATCAATGAGCAGTTCTTC. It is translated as CAWSFINEQFF.

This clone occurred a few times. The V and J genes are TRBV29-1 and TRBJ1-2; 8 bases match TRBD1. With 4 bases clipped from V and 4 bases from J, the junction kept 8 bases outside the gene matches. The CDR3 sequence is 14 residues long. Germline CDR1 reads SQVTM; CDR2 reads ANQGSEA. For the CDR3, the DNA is TGCAGCGTTGCCCCCAGGGGGCCCAGCTATGGCTACACCTTC. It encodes CSVAPRGPSYGYTF.

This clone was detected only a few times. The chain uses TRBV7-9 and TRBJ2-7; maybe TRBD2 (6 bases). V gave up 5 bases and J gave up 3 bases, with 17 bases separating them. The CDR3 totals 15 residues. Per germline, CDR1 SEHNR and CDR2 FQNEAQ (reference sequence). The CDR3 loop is CASSLVSSGYYEQYF. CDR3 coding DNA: TGTGCCAGCAGCCTCGTTAGTAGCGGCTACTACGAGCAGTACTTC.

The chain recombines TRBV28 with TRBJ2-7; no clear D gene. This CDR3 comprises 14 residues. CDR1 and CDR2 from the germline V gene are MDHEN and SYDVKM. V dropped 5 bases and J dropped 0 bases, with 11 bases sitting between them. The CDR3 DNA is TGTGCCAGCAGTGCGTATACTTACTCCTACGAGCAGTACTTC. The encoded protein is CASSAYTYSYEQYF.

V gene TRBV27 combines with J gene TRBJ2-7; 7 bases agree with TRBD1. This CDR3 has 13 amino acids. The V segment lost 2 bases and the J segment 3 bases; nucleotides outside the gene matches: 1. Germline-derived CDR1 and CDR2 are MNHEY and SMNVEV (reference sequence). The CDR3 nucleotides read TGTGCCAGCAGTTTACGACAGGGCTACGAGCAGTACTTC. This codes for CASSLRQGYEQYF.

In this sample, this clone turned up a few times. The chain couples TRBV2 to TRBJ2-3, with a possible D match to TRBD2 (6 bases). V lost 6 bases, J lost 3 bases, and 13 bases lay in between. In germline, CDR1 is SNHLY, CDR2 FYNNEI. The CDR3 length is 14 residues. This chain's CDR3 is CASRVGEETDTQYF. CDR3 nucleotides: TGTGCCAGCAGAGTGGGGGAGGAGACAGATACGCAGTATTTT.

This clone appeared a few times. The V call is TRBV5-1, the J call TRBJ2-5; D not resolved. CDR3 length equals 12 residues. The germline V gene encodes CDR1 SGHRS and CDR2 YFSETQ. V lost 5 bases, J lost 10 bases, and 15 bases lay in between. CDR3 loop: CASRHPREDQYF. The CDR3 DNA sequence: TGCGCCAGCAGACACCCCAGAGAGGACCAGTACTTC.

The CDR3 DNA is TGTGCCTGGCGGAACAGGGGAGGCTACAATGAGCAGTTCTTC. It encodes CAWRNRGGYNEQFF. V and J are TRBV30 and TRBJ2-1, with a weak D call TRBD1 (7 bases). CDR1 is GTSNPN, CDR2 SVGIG, per germline (reference sequence). Trimming cost V 5 bases and J 3 bases, with 14 bases left between them. The CDR3 contains 14 residues.

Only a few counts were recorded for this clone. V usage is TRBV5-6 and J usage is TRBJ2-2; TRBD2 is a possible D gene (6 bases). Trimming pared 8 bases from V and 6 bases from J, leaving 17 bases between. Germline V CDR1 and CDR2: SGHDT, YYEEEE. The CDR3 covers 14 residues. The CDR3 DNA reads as TGTGCCAGTTTCCGTTGGGGGGACGCCGGGGAGCTGTTTTTT. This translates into CASFRWGDAGELFF. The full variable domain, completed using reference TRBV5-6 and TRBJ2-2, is DAGVTQSPTHLIKTRGQQVTLRCSPKSGHDTVSWYQQALGQGPQFIFQYYEEEERQRGNFPDRFSGHQFPNYSSELNVNALLLGDSALYLCASFRWGDAGELFFGEGSRLTVL.